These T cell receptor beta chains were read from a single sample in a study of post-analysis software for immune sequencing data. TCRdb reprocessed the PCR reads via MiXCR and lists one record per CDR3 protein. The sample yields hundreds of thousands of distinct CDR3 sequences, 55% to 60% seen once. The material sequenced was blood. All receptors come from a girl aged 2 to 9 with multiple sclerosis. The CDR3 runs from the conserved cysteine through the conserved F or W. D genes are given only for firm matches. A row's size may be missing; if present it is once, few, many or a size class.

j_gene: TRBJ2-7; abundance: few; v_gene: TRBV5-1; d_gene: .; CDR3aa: CASSPSRRNEQYF; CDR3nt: TGCGCCAGCAGCCCGTCCAGGCGCAACGAGCAGTACTTC
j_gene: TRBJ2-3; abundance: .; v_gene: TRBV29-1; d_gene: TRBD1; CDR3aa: CSVRDRGTDTQYF; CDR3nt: TGCAGCGTGCGGGACAGGGGCACAGATACGCAGTATTTT
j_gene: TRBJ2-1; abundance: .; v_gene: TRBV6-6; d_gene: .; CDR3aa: CASSAPSGTSYNEQFF; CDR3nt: TGTGCCAGCAGTGCCCCCTCCGGGACCTCCTACAATGAGCAGTTCTTC
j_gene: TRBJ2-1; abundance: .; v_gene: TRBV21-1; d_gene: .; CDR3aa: CASSKITVTPPEQFF; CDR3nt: TGTGCCAGCAGCAAAATCACGGTAACCCCGCCGGAGCAGTTCTTC
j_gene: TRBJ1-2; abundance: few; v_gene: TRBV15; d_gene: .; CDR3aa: CATSRDRGWDGYTF; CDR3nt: TGTGCCACCAGCAGAGATAGGGGATGGGATGGCTACACCTTC
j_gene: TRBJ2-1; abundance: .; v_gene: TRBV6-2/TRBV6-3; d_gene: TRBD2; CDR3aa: CASSSRGLAIDERFF; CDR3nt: TGTGCCAGCAGTTCCCGCGGACTAGCCATCGATGAGCGGTTCTTC
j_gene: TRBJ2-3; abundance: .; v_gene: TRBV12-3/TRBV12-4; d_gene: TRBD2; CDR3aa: CASSSTPAGTSGADTQYF; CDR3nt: TGTGCCAGCAGTTCCACCCCGGCCGGGACTAGCGGGGCAGATACGCAGTATTTT
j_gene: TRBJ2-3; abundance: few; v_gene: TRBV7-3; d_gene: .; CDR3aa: CASSRGTPSTDTQYF; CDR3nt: TGTGCCAGCAGCCGCGGGACTCCTAGCACAGATACGCAGTATTTT
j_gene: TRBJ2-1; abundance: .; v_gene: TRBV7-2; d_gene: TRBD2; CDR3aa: CASSVNPGLAASYNEQFF; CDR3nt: TGTGCCAGCAGCGTTAATCCGGGACTAGCGGCTTCCTACAATGAGCAGTTCTTC
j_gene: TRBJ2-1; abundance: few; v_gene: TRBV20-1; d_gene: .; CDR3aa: CSARGAQGNSEQFF; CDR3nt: TGCAGTGCTAGAGGGGCTCAGGGCAATAGTGAGCAGTTCTTC
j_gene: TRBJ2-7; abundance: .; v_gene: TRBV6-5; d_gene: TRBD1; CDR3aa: CASSDQGAPTYEQYF; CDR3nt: TGTGCCAGCAGTGACCAGGGGGCCCCAACCTACGAGCAGTACTTC
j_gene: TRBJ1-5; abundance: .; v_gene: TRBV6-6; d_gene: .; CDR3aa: CASTSPTGSLNQPQHF; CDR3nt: TGTGCCAGCACCTCTCCCACTGGGTCCCTCAATCAGCCCCAGCATTTT
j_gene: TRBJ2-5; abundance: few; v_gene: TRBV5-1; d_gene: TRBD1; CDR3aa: CASSSGGNRGETQYF; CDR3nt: TGCGCCAGCAGCTCGGGTGGGAACAGGGGAGAGACCCAGTACTTC
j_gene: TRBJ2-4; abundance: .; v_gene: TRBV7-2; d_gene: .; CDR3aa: CASSLVSGESIQYF; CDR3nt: TGTGCCAGCAGCTTAGTGTCAGGGGAAAGCATTCAGTACTTC
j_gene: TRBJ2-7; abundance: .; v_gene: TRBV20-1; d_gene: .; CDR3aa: CSASLGTNQAHEQYF; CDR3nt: TGCAGTGCTTCCCTTGGGACGAATCAGGCCCACGAGCAGTACTTC
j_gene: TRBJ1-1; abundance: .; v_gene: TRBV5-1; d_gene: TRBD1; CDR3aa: CASSRRTGSYRNTEAFF; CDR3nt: TGCGCCAGCAGCAGAAGGACAGGGAGCTATCGCAACACTGAAGCTTTCTTT
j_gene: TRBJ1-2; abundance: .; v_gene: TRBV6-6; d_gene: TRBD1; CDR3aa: CASSEDRGHGYTF; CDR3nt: TGTGCCAGCAGTGAGGACAGGGGGCATGGCTACACCTTC
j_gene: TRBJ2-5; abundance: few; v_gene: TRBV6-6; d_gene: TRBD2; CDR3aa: CASSSQRGATQYF; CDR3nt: TGTGCCAGCAGTTCTCAGCGGGGGGCGACCCAGTACTTC
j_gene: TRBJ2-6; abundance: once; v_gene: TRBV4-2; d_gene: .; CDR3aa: CASSSTWGISGANVLTF; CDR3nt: TGTGCCAGCAGCTCAACCTGGGGGATATCTGGGGCCAACGTCCTGACTTTC
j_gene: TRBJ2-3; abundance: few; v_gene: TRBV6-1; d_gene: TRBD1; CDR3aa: CASSVGTGYTDTQYF; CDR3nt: TGTGCCAGCAGTGTGGGGACAGGGTACACAGATACGCAGTATTTT
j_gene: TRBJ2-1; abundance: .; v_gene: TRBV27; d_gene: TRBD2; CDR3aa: CASSPRPGLASNEQFF; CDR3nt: TGTGCCAGCAGTCCGAGGCCGGGACTAGCAAGCAATGAACAGTTCTTC
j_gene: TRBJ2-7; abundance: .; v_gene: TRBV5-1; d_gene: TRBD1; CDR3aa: CASSLLVSDRGQYEQYF; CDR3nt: TGCGCCAGCAGCTTGCTTGTCTCCGACAGGGGGCAGTATGAGCAGTACTTC
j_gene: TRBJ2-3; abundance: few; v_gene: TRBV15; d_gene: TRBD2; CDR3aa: CATSLPTGGNTQYF; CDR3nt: TGTGCCACCAGCCTACCAACGGGGGGAAATACGCAGTATTTT
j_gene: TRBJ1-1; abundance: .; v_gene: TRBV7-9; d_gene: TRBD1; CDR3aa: CASSPRTGGSRAEAFF; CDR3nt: TGTGCCAGCAGCCCCCGGACAGGGGGGTCTAGGGCTGAAGCTTTCTTT
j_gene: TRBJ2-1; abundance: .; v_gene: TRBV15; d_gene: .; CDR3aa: CVTSHTPGREQFF; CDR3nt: TGTGTCACCAGCCATACACCTGGGAGAGAGCAGTTCTTC
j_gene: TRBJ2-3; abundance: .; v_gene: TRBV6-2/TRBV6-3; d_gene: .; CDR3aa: CASSYPREVGGSTDTQYF; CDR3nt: TGTGCCAGCAGTTATCCGAGGGAAGTTGGCGGGAGCACAGATACGCAGTATTTT
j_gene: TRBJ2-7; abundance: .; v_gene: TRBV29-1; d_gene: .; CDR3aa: CSVGDHGEIYEQYF; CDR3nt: TGCAGCGTTGGAGATCACGGGGAGATCTACGAGCAGTACTTC
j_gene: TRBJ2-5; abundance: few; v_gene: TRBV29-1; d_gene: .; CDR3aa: CSVGLPGPRGETQYF; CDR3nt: TGCAGCGTGGGGCTACCGGGACCCCGGGGAGAGACCCAGTACTTC
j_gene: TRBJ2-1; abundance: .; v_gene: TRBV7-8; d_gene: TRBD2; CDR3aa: CASSLVLAGDLSDNEQFF; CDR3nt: TGTGCCAGCAGCTTAGTACTAGCGGGAGACCTGTCCGACAATGAGCAGTTCTTC
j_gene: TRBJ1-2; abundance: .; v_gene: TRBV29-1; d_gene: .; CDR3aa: CSVDGPGSTNYGYTF; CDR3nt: TGCAGCGTTGACGGCCCTGGAAGTACTAACTATGGCTACACCTTC
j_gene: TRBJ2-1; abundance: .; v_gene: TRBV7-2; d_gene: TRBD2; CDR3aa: CASSYQREGIPNEQFF; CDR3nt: TGTGCCAGCAGCTACCAGCGGGAGGGCATCCCCAATGAGCAGTTCTTC
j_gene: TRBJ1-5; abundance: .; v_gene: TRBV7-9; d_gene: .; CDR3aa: CASSLGPVNQPQHF; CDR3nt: TGTGCCAGCAGCTTAGGACCGGTGAATCAGCCCCAGCATTTT
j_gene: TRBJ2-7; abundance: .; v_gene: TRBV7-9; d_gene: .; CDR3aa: CAGSLQSSYEQYF; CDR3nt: TGTGCCGGCAGCTTACAGAGCTCCTACGAGCAGTACTTC
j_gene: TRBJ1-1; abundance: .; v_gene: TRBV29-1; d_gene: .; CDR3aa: CSVGRRDHTEAFF; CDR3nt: TGCAGCGTAGGGCGCAGGGATCACACTGAAGCTTTCTTT
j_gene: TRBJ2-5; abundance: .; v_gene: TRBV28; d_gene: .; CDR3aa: CASTSAGASQETQYF; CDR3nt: TGTGCCAGCACATCGGCAGGCGCTAGCCAAGAGACCCAGTACTTC
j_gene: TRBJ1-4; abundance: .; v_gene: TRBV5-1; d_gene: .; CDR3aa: CASSLEATNEKLFF; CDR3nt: TGTGCCAGCAGTTTAGAAGCAACTAATGAAAAACTGTTTTTT
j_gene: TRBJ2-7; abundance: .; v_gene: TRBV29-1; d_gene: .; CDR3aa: CSVEVSGVPRSYEQYF; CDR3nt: TGCAGCGTTGAAGTGTCGGGGGTTCCACGCTCCTACGAGCAGTACTTC
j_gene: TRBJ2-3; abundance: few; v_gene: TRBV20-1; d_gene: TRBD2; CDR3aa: CSAGSGRAGLHTQYF; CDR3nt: TGCAGTGCTGGTAGCGGGAGGGCCGGGTTGCATACGCAGTATTTT
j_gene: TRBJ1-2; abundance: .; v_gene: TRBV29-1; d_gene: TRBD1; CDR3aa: CSVEDPGTGGAYGYTF; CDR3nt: TGCAGCGTTGAAGATCCTGGGACAGGGGGCGCCTATGGCTACACCTTC
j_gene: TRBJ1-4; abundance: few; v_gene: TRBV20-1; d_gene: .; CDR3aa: CSARDYAPERMNEKLFF; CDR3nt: TGCAGTGCTAGAGATTACGCGCCGGAGAGGATGAATGAAAAACTGTTTTTT
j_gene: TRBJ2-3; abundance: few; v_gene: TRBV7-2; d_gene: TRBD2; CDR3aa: CASSLTSGGADTQYF; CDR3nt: TGTGCCAGCAGCTTGACTAGCGGGGGGGCAGATACGCAGTATTTT
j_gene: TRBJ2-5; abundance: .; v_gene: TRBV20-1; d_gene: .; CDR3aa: CSALPDSRGTQYF; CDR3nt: TGCAGTGCCCTACCGGACAGCCGGGGGACCCAGTACTTC
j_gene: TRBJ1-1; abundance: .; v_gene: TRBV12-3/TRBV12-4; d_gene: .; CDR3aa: CASSLTGGVNTEAFF; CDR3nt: TGTGCCAGCAGTTTAACTGGGGGGGTGAACACTGAAGCTTTCTTT
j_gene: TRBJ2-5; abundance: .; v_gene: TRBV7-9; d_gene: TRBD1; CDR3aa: CASSFPGGWETQYF; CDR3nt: TGTGCCAGCAGCTTCCCAGGGGGCTGGGAGACCCAGTACTTC
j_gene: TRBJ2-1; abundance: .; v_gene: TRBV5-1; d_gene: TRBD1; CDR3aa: CASSLIGQGYNEQFF; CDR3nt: TGCGCCAGCAGCTTGATCGGACAGGGCTACAATGAGCAGTTCTTC
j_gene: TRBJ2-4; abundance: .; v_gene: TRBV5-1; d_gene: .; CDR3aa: CASSLFSLGQNIQYF; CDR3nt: TGCGCCAGCAGCTTGTTTTCCTTGGGGCAAAACATTCAGTACTTC
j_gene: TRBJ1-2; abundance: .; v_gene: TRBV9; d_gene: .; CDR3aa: CASSVGGSNYGYTF; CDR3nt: TGTGCCAGCAGCGTAGGGGGGTCTAACTATGGCTACACCTTC
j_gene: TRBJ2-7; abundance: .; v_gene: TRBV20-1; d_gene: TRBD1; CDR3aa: CSAREPDRAIEQYF; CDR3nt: TGCAGTGCTAGAGAACCCGACAGGGCAATCGAGCAGTACTTC
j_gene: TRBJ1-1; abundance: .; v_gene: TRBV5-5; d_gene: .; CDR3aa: CASSLDTSNTEAFF; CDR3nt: TGTGCCAGCAGCCTGGACACCTCGAACACTGAAGCTTTCTTT
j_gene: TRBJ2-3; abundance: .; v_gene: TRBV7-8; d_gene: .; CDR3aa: CASSDLDVGTDTQYF; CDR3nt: TGTGCCAGCAGCGACCTGGACGTGGGCACAGATACGCAGTATTTT
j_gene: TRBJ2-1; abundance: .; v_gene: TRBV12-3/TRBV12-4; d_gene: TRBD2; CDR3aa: CASSVLAVESEQFF; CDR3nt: TGTGCCAGCAGCGTCCTAGCGGTGGAGAGTGAGCAGTTCTTC
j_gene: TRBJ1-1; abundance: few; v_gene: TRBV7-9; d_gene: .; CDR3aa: CASKRPSTEAFF; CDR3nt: TGTGCCAGCAAGAGACCGAGCACTGAAGCTTTCTTT
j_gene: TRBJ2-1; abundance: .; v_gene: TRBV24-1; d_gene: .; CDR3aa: CATSDSRQEYNEQFF; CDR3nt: TGTGCCACCAGTGATTCTCGACAGGAGTACAATGAGCAGTTCTTC
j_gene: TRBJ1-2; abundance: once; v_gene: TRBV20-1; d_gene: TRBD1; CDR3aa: CSARQGADYGYTF; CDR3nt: TGCAGTGCTAGGCAGGGGGCGGACTATGGCTACACCTTC
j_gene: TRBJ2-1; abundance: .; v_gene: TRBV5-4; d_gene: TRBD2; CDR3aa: CASSLSGGPLNEQFF; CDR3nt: TGTGCCAGCAGCTTGTCGGGAGGGCCACTCAATGAGCAGTTCTTC
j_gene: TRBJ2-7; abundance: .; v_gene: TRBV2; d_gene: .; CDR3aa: CASSEVVGLATYEQYF; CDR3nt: TGTGCCAGCAGTGAAGTTGTTGGGCTGGCGACCTACGAGCAGTACTTC
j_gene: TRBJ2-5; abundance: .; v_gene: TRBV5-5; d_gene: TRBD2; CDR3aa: CASSDGTSGIQSQETQYF; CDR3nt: TGTGCCAGCAGCGACGGGACTAGCGGGATACAGTCCCAAGAGACCCAGTACTTC
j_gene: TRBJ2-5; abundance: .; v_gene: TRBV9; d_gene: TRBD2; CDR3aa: CASSVAELAGTQYF; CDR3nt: TGTGCCAGCAGCGTAGCTGAGCTAGCGGGGACCCAGTACTTC
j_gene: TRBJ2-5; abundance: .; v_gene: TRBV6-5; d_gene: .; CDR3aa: CASSYGAAEETQYF; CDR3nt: TGTGCCAGCAGTTACGGGGCAGCCGAAGAGACCCAGTACTTC